This T cell receptor beta chain emerged from a study of blood T cell repertoires in COVID-19. As for the study in general: Specimens from acute and convalescent COVID-19 originated in the United States, Italy and Spain.

V was pared by 6 bases and J by 10 bases, with 16 bases between. Germline lookup yields CDR1 MDHEN and CDR2 SYDVKM. There are 14 residues in the CDR3. Original processing methods: It was from reference gene primer amplification that nucleated cell counts were estimated. Repertoires were generated with immunoSEQ multiplex PCR, while TCRdb's copy carries only in-frame clones and drops some. D and trimming come from the DNA, and the V and J calls and clone size come from that table. The sample contains roughly 300,000 clones, 65% to 90% of which appear only once. The chain employs TRBV28 and TRBJ1-6, with D perhaps matching TRBD1 (6 bases). The sample was peripheral blood. The source is a woman between 55 and 75 years old with active or convalescent COVID-19. This chain's CDR3 is CASRKNRAASPLHF. CDR3 DNA: TGTGCCAGCAGGAAAAACAGGGCGGCGTCACCCCTCCACTTT.